This entry describes one TCR beta chain. This clone has more than one count but fewer than ten. Its antigen specificity is not known. The input lacks base qualities; no much larger clone sits a single base away. The sample originates from a study of cytomegalovirus exposure and HLA in healthy donors (dated by TCRdb to about 2017). Regarding the research as a whole: An earlier analysis of around 600 of the donors reported 276 Gb of sequence data and approximately 110 million unique TCR beta sequences from about 200 million T cells. A separate validation cohort of some 130 different subjects was used in addition to the roughly 700-subject first cohort. To decide whether each TCR beta V gene segment behaved as functional or pseudogenic, an earlier analysis of some 570 of the donors relied on high-throughput TCR beta sequencing. About 330 gigabases of sequencing data and around 80 million unique TCR sequences made up an early release that covered 500 to 700 HLA-typed donors. The study aimed to test whether signatures of past pathogen exposure could be identified by cataloging public T cell receptors. Rather than drawing on any new phenotypic data, the later analysis identified candidate immune exposures from TCR beta sequences and the way those sequences occurred across donors. The number of donors typed differed by locus, with about 629-630 for A, B, C, DRB1 and DQB1, over 500 for DQA1, approximately 570 for DPA1, and approximately 470 for DPB1. HLA typing included class I and class II loci at four-digit resolution. Donor age, sex, ethnicity and CMV serostatus were compiled together with the repertoire data. The genetic ancestry cluster associated with self-reported Caucasian donors included about 84% of the 398 genotyped donors. A handful of DR-DQ haplotypes were handled as single units for association and clustering because linkage in the cohort was strong. The T cell repertoires of 700 or so subjects were profiled by immunosequencing and related to cytomegalovirus serostatus. A later analysis re-analyzed previously published TCR beta repertoires from approximately 670 donors and added high-resolution HLA genotyping to study TCR occurrence patterns. Among approximately 370 genotyped donors of the cohort, an average of around 250,000 unique TCR beta nucleotide sequences was sequenced per donor, of which about 18% were non-productive. A later genetic analysis took genome-wide SNP genotypes for about three fifths of the 666 donors and used that subset as a discovery cohort. Every discovery cohort repertoire had been produced on one sequencing platform. High-throughput TCR immunosequencing, statistical association of individual TCRs with disease status, and machine learning were combined to predict cytomegalovirus infection status.

V lost 4 bases and J lost 0 bases; the stretch between them is 16 bases long. Looking up the germline V gene (reference sequence) yields CDR1 MNHEY and CDR2 SMNVEV. The CDR3 goes from the cysteine to the phenylalanine over 17 residues. Only the CDR3 region is kept as DNA, spanning 51 bases read in frame from base 1. In total, fewer than 750 healthy bone marrow donors made up the cohort. At the time of sampling, every cohort member was nominally healthy, though immune exposures that went unrecorded were likely present. The donor tested CMV seropositive and was one of the 289 seropositive cohort members. A peripheral blood sample was collected from each donor, and TCR beta sequencing was performed on peripheral blood mononuclear cells. The Qiagen DNeasy Blood Extraction Kit was used to extract genomic DNA from the blood cell samples. The investigation overall reported the following: A further reported finding was that TCR beta sequences accurately predicted the HLA-A and HLA-B alleles for most subjects in the first cohort. A later analysis found that most CMV-associated TCR beta chains appeared HLA-restricted, with HLA associations seemingly driven largely by CMV exposure. The cohort was sequenced for TCR beta chains only, and without alpha or paired-chain data the features that could be detected were limited. The authors suggested that the approach could potentially be generalized to other disease states and immunological phenotypes. Because HLA typing was missing for some donors at each locus, association tests included only the typed subset. Some IMGT-functional V segments, including TRBV6-2 and TRBV6-3, could not be distinguished by the 87-base-pair reads and were therefore excluded. Several of the top co-occurrence clusters appeared to be linked to parvovirus B19, influenza, CMV and Epstein-Barr virus, according to a later analysis. A later analysis found that HLA-associated TCR beta chains were more clonally expanded and had lower generation probabilities than equally common non-associated chains. A cluster of highly shared sequence variants was judged likely to represent a technical artifact of the sequencing pipeline. The study listed 150 to 200 TCR beta chains as associated with cytomegalovirus. A later analysis found that TCR association rates varied across HLA loci, with DRB1 alleles showing the most associated TCRs and HLA-C alleles the fewest. When HLA alleles, especially DR and DQ, strongly co-occurred, TCR associations were difficult to assign to individual alleles. The classifier was reported to diagnose cytomegalovirus status with high specificity and sensitivity in both the original and validation cohorts. Because counts were too low, around 18 rarely observed V segments, including chromosome 9 orphons, were left out of the earlier analysis of about 620 of the donors. Compared with the 666-donor mean, donors in an Asian-associated ancestry cluster had fewer N-insertions in productive TCRs, according to a later genetic analysis. In vitro tests confirmed that three of the cytomegalovirus-associated TCR beta chains recognize cytomegalovirus antigens. Correlated functional status among segregating V segments might reflect linkage disequilibrium, but an unknown experimental factor could not be ruled out. CMV serostatus was the only immune exposure information available for the cohort. Most TCR sequences were observed very rarely across donors, whereas some public TCRs were present in many individuals. In a later analysis, around 15,000 TCR beta sequences were associated with specific HLA alleles at a false discovery rate of 0.05. Presence/absence analyses assumed roughly uniform sequencing depth across donors, an assumption that may not hold. In a later genetic analysis, a missense DCLRE1C variant was associated with V-gene and J-gene trimming of TCR beta chains, and the association was replicated in an independent cohort. Broadly in line with IMGT annotations, most TCR beta V segments showed up in productive rearrangements about 90% or about 30% of the time in an earlier analysis of several hundred of the donors.

The protocol used for the library was the immunoSEQ multiplex PCR assay. The multiplex PCR relied on a mix of 60 forward primers for TCR Vbeta segments and 13 reverse primers for TCR Jbeta segments. The CDR3 region of rearranged TCR beta genes was amplified from genomic DNA with a multiplex PCR assay. The Illumina HiSeq System was used to sequence the amplified TCR beta libraries as 87-base-pair reads. Processing in the source paper ran as follows. In a later analysis, about 80 million unique TCR beta chains were counted across the 650 to 700 repertoires, and some 10 million of these chains were shared by at least two donors. A nearest-neighbor algorithm error-corrected the raw reads and collapsed the reads into unique sequences, merging closely related sequences to remove PCR and sequencing errors. To assign V, D and J gene segments, CDR3 sequences were aligned to IMGT reference sequences. For a sequence to be retained, a match of at least six nucleotides to both a V gene segment and a J gene segment was required. A rearrangement counted as productive if the CDR3 had no stop codons and remained in frame with V and J, and every other rearrangement counted as non-productive. Following IMGT convention, CDR3 was defined as the stretch from the second conserved V-encoded cysteine up to the conserved J-encoded phenylalanine. The earlier analysis of roughly 590 of the donors excluded sequences that lacked an unambiguous match to a single V gene segment. An earlier analysis of 500 to 700 of the donors classified V segments as functional when productive rearrangements were above 56.7% and as segregating when the standard deviation between donors was above 5%. A statistical classification framework was developed to diagnose cytomegalovirus status using the catalog of TCR beta chain sequences. A later analysis assigned V and J genes by comparing TCR nucleotide sequences with IMGT/GENE-DB human TR gene sequences. The TCRdist pipeline was used in a later analysis to assign CDR3 sequences and most-parsimonious VDJ recombination scenarios. In a later analysis, each TCR beta chain was defined by its CDR3 amino acid sequence together with its V-gene family, and reads lacking a unique V-gene family were excluded. In a later analysis, fewer than 600 highly shared, low-generation-probability nucleotide sequences were removed to address suspected cross-contamination and a sequencing artifact. In a later analysis, a clonal expansion index was calculated for each public chain from normalized within-repertoire ranks of inferred template counts. In a later analysis, generation probabilities were computed using a VDJ recombination model fitted to out-of-frame rearrangements, and the results were checked against IGoR. In a later analysis, TCR-TCR, TCR-HLA and TCR-CMV co-occurrence was scored with hypergeometric tests, and a repertoire-size bias correction was applied to TCR pairs. False discovery rates were estimated in a later analysis by permuting HLA or CMV assignments 20 times. In a later analysis, co-occurring TCRs were grouped with DBSCAN, and TCRdist sequence similarity was added when clustering was performed within HLA-allele-positive subsets. Co-occurrence clustering excluded repertoires with fewer than 30,000 or more than 120,000 public chains, plus five with anomalous nucleotide sharing. Here the immuneACCESS table is served through TCRdb, limited to in-frame sequences with V and J called. Missing clones are a known gap in these copies; in checked studies unresolved V genes cover under half, and the rest lacks a known reason. D and trimming come from the DNA, and the V and J calls and clone size come from that table. The sample includes 150,000 to 200,000 clones, with 65% to 70% observed a single time. The ten largest clones represent 4% to 5.5% of the sample.

The clonotype originates from a woman under 30 in good health and CMV-seropositive. Sequences were obtained from PBMCs. The sequence links TRBV27 to TRBJ1-5; TRBD1 might be the D gene, on 5 matching bases. The DNA is TGTGCCAGCAGTTCGCTACCCCACAGGAATAGCAATCAGCCCCAGCATTTT. The resulting protein is CASSSLPHRNSNQPQHF.